This note documents a single T cell receptor (beta chain) sequence. No antigen is known for it. V gave up 4 bases and J gave up 1 base, with 8 bases separating them. The CDR3 covers 13 residues. The germline gives CDR1 LGHNA, CDR2 YNFKEQ. These data are taken from a study of a mutant IDH1 vaccine in newly diagnosed glioma. Turning to the study itself: Patients under treatment included about 62% males and about 38% females and had a mean age of around 40 years.

Generated by immunoSEQ multiplex PCR, the TCRdb table keeps only in-frame clones and is missing some. Seen here are about 50,000 clones, around 94% observed once, and the top ten hold 2% to 2.5%. Time point specified: week 35, safety follow-up. Topical imiquimod was applied with each vaccine dose, which held 300 ug of mutant IDH1 20-mer peptide. The study, taken as a whole, reports: Pseudoprogression seemingly bore no relation to changes in top peripheral T cell clonotypes.

The material sequenced was PBMCs, taken from a glioma patient whose treatment included an IDH1 peptide vaccine. The chain recombines TRBV4-2 with TRBJ2-7; D unclear. The TCR originated in a man between 45 and 60 years old with glioma. DNA for the CDR3: TGTGCCAGCAGCCGGTACGGATCCTACGAGCAGTACTTC. Translating gives CASSRYGSYEQYF.